The 32 T cell receptor beta chains given below trace back to one sample, sequenced in a study of T cell responses to AZD1222 COVID-19 vaccine. Libraries were prepared by immunoSEQ multiplex PCR; TCRdb keeps only in-frame clonotypes and omits some of them. The sample yields about 120,000 clones, about 91% seen once. This specimen consisted of peripheral blood, obtained on day 0 of AZD1222 vaccination. These TCRs come from an adult in good health.

The chain links TRBV27 to TRBJ2-1; D uncertain. Trimming cost V 3 bases and J 0 bases, with 21 bases left between them. Per the germline V gene, CDR1 is MNHEY and CDR2 is SMNVEV (reference sequence). This CDR3 region has 19 residues. The CDR3: CASSLAVPILRDSYNEQFF. The CDR3 coding sequence is TGTGCCAGCAGTTTGGCAGTCCCGATCCTTCGCGACTCCTACAATGAGCAGTTCTTC.

The V and J genes are TRBV5-6 and TRBJ1-2; D gene unclear. Per germline, CDR1 SGHDT and CDR2 YYEEEE. V was cut by 5 bases and J by 4 bases, with 9 bases left in between. The CDR3 contains 12 residues. The CDR3 DNA sequence: TGTGCCAGCAGAAGGGCGGCCTATGGCTACACCTTC. Protein sequence: CASRRAAYGYTF.

To note about this clone: Other DNA sequences in the same sample also yield this CDR3. The chain uses TRBV11-2 and TRBJ2-7, with D maybe TRBD1 (5 bases). This CDR3 spans 14 amino acids. Trimming shortened V by 1 base and J by 0 bases, and 7 bases separated the two germline ends. Germline V gene lookup returns CDR1 SGHAT and CDR2 FQNNGV. The CDR3 is CASSLVRGSYEQYF. Here the CDR3 DNA reads TGTGCCAGCAGCTTAGTAAGGGGCTCCTACGAGCAGTACTTC.

This sequence joins TRBV27 and TRBJ2-7; the D is unclear. Trimming pared 6 bases from V and 7 bases from J, leaving 19 bases between. CDR1 is MNHEY, CDR2 SMNVEV, per germline (reference sequence). The CDR3 is 14 amino acids. The CDR3 region is CASRPLVGRTEQYF. CDR3 bases: TGTGCCAGCAGACCCTTAGTCGGAAGGACGGAGCAGTACTTC.

V and J are TRBV5-6 and TRBJ2-7; 10 positions match TRBD1. In germline, CDR1 is SGHDT, CDR2 YYEEEE. The length of the CDR3 is 14 residues. With 2 bases clipped from V and 2 bases from J, the junction kept 1 base outside the gene matches. The CDR3 protein is CASSLGTGAYEQYF. CDR3 coding DNA: TGTGCCAGCAGCTTAGGGACAGGGGCCTACGAGCAGTACTTC.

V usage is TRBV12-3 or TRBV12-4 and J usage is TRBJ1-2, with a weak D call TRBD1 (5 bases). V gave up 5 bases and J gave up 7 bases, with 14 bases separating them. This CDR3 is built from 13 residues. The CDR3 reads CASSPGGDLGYTF. The CDR3 DNA is TGTGCCAGCAGTCCCGGAGGGGACCTTGGCTACACCTTC.

The rearrangement uses TRBV3-1 (or the pseudogene TRBV3-2) and TRBJ2-1, with TRBD2 matching 9 bases. This CDR3 has 15 residues. With V trimmed by 3 bases and J by 9 bases, 9 bases remained unmatched. Germline lookup yields CDR1 LGHDT and CDR2 YNNKEL (reference sequence). For the CDR3, the DNA is TGTGCCAGCAGCCAGGGGCGGGGGGGCTTGCGTGAGCAGTTCTTC. Encoded protein: CASSQGRGGLREQFF.

The V call is TRBV19, the J call TRBJ1-5; D may be TRBD1 (5 bases). V was clipped by 9 bases and J by 0 bases, with 18 bases between them. The CDR3 runs 16 residues. Per germline, CDR1 LNHDA and CDR2 SQIVND (reference sequence). The CDR3 loop reads CASDSGNPYSNQPQHF. The CDR3 region has the DNA TGTGCCAGCGACTCAGGGAATCCTTATAGCAATCAGCCCCAGCATTTT.

This chain uses TRBV7-2 with TRBJ1-1; D gene unclear. Per the germline V gene, CDR1 is SGHTA and CDR2 is FQGNSA. Trimming pared 0 bases from V and 1 base from J, leaving 9 bases between. This CDR3 is 15 amino acids long. The CDR3 DNA is TGTGCCAGCAGCTTAGCTAGGGTTGGGAACACTGAAGCTTTCTTT. Encoded protein: CASSLARVGNTEAFF.

The V call is TRBV28, the J call TRBJ1-3; D unresolved. Germline lookup yields CDR1 MDHEN and CDR2 SYDVKM. Trimming removed 7 bases from V and 0 bases from J, with 10 bases in between. There are 14 residues in the CDR3. The CDR3 loop is CASTIRSSGNTIYF. The CDR3 DNA sequence: TGTGCCAGCACCATCCGCAGCTCTGGAAACACCATATATTTT.

The V and J genes are TRBV20-1 and TRBJ2-1; 13 bases are shared with TRBD2. CDR3 size: 15 residues. With V trimmed by 3 bases and J by 6 bases, 5 bases remained unmatched. Germline V CDR1 and CDR2: DFQATT, SNEGSKA (reference sequence). CDR3 residues: CSASELAGGPNEQFF. In DNA form, the CDR3 reads TGCAGTGCTAGTGAACTAGCGGGAGGGCCCAATGAGCAGTTCTTC.

V gene TRBV21-1 combines with J gene TRBJ2-1; TRBD1 is the table's D call, not checked against the DNA. TRBV21-1 is described as a pseudogene. The CDR3 covers 14 residues. CDR3 residues: CASLTRGLYNEQFF. The CDR3 DNA sequence: TGTGCCAGCCTAACCAGGGGGCTATACAATGAGCAGTTCTTC.

The chain couples TRBV4-3 to TRBJ1-2, with TRBD1 identical over 11 bases. The CDR3 sequence is 18 residues long. Germline values: CDR1 LGHNA, CDR2 YSLEER. Trimming at V came to 0 bases and at J to 3 bases, leaving 9 bases not matched to a gene. This CDR3 is CASSQDGGTGGFYYGYTF. CDR3 nucleotide sequence: TGCGCCAGCAGCCAAGATGGGGGGACAGGGGGGTTCTACTATGGCTACACCTTC.

This chain's CDR3 is CASSEAEKRVQYF. The CDR3 DNA is TGTGCCAGCAGTGAAGCGGAGAAAAGGGTGCAGTATTTT. V gene TRBV2 combines with J gene TRBJ2-3; D is undetermined. Per germline, CDR1 SNHLY and CDR2 FYNNEI. Trimming left V 0 bases short and J 11 bases short, with 12 bases between. The CDR3 is made up of 13 amino acids. Full variable domain (outside the CDR3, taken from reference TRBV2 and TRBJ2-3): EPEVTQTPSHQVTQMGQEVILRCVPISNHLYFYWYRQILGQKVEFLVSFYNNEISEKSEIFDDQFSVERPDGSNFTLKIRSTKLEDSAMYFCASSEAEKRVQYFGPGTRLTVL.

V gene TRBV7-6 combines with J gene TRBJ2-2, with 9 bases matching TRBD1. With V trimmed by 3 bases and J by 5 bases, 4 bases remained unmatched. Germline CDR1 SGHVS, CDR2 FNYEAQ. The CDR3 is 15 amino acids. The CDR3 loop reads CASSLRQGGTGELFF. The CDR3 bases are TGTGCCAGCAGCTTGAGACAGGGGGGAACCGGGGAGCTGTTTTTT.

The rearrangement uses TRBV5-5 and TRBJ2-6; possible D gene TRBD2, 6 bases. The germline gives CDR1 SGHKS, CDR2 YYEKEE (reference sequence). The V and J ends lost 3 bases and 12 bases respectively, with 13 bases between them. There are 13 residues in the CDR3. The CDR3 is CASSWGLEGVLTF. Written as DNA, the CDR3 is TGTGCCAGCAGCTGGGGGTTGGAGGGCGTCCTGACTTTC.

This clone was picked up one time. V gene TRBV18 combines with J gene TRBJ1-5, with unresolved D. The CDR3 has 12 amino acids. Trimming stripped 1 base from V and 8 bases from J, with 6 bases between. Germline V gene data show CDR1 as KGHSH and CDR2 as LQKENI. CDR3 coding DNA: TGTGCCAGCTCACCACAGAACGAGCCCCAGCATTTT. This gives the protein CASSPQNEPQHF.

This chain joins TRBV5-1 and TRBJ2-5; 9 bases match TRBD1. V lost 4 bases and J lost 1; bases outside the gene matches: 2. The CDR3 totals 14 residues. Germline V CDR1 and CDR2: SGHRS, YFSETQ. The CDR3 is CASSGTGPQETQYF. CDR3 DNA: TGCGCCAGCAGCGGGACAGGGCCCCAAGAGACCCAGTACTTC.

This chain links TRBV12-5 with TRBJ1-3; D remains unclear. The V end was cut by 1 base, the J end by 4 bases, with 8 bases between. The CDR3 runs 14 residues. Germline V gene sequence: CDR1 LGHNT, CDR2 FRNRAP. CDR3 region: CASGLGVRGNTIYF. The DNA of the CDR3 is TGTGCTAGTGGTTTGGGGGTAAGAGGAAACACCATATATTTT.

The chain couples TRBV6-4 to TRBJ2-5; 14 bases line up with TRBD2. V shed 6 bases and J 4 bases; nucleotides not matched to a gene: 4. This CDR3 comprises 15 residues. Germline V gene data show CDR1 as MRHNA and CDR2 as SNTAGT. The CDR3 coding sequence is TGTGCCAGCAGCCCCGGGACTAGCGGGAGAGAGACCCAGTACTTC. Protein: CASSPGTSGRETQYF.

In DNA form, the CDR3 reads TGTGCCAGCCTCCGGGGGAGTAGCAATCAGCCCCAGCATTTT. It yields the protein CASLRGSSNQPQHF. The rearrangement links TRBV21-1 to TRBJ1-5. TRBV21-1 is labeled a pseudogene. The CDR3 sequence is 14 residues long.

V gene TRBV5-6 combines with J gene TRBJ2-5; 7 bases match TRBD1. Germline assignment: CDR1 SGHDT and CDR2 YYEEEE. Germline trimming cut 3 bases from V and 3 bases from J; bases unmatched to any gene: 8. The CDR3 covers 15 residues. DNA for the CDR3: TGTGCCAGCAGCTACATGGGACAGATGAAAGAGACCCAGTACTTC. It specifies CASSYMGQMKETQYF.

The chain recombines TRBV29-1 with TRBJ2-7; the D call may be TRBD1 or TRBD2 (7 bases each). Trimming removed 6 bases from V and 0 bases from J, with 21 bases in between. The CDR3 runs 16 residues. Germline V CDR1 and CDR2: SQVTM, ANQGSEA. For the CDR3, the DNA is TGCAGCGTAGCAGGGGGGGACAGACTTAGCTCCTACGAGCAGTACTTC. Translation: CSVAGGDRLSSYEQYF.

This clone has only one observation. The chain couples TRBV14 to TRBJ2-5, with a possible D match to TRBD2 (5 bases). Per the germline V gene, CDR1 is SGHDN and CDR2 is FVKESK. V gave up 2 bases and J gave up 4 bases, with 26 bases separating them. CDR3 length: 19 residues. CDR3 nucleotides: TGTGCCAGCAGCCAACTCGGCTCCTCGGGAATCCTAAGTACAGAGACCCAGTACTTC. Encoded protein: CASSQLGSSGILSTETQYF.

This clone was seen only a few times. V and J are TRBV5-5 and TRBJ2-3, with D perhaps matching TRBD2 (6 bases). Germline CDR1 is SGHKS and CDR2 is YYEKEE (reference sequence). Deletions cut 0 bases from V and 1 base from J, with 12 bases between. This CDR3 has 16 amino acids. The CDR3 spells CASSLGDLAGTDTQYF. The CDR3 DNA is TGTGCCAGCAGCTTGGGGGACTTGGCAGGCACAGATACGCAGTATTTT.

The chain links TRBV6-5 to TRBJ1-1; maybe TRBD1 (5 bases). Germline V gene lookup returns CDR1 MNHEY and CDR2 SVGAGI. The CDR3 loop spans 16 amino acids. V was cut by 0 bases and J by 4 bases, with 15 bases left in between. The CDR3: CASSYSGQEWATEAFF. CDR3 DNA sequence: TGTGCCAGCAGTTACTCGGGGCAGGAGTGGGCCACTGAAGCTTTCTTT.

The gene calls are TRBV10-1 and TRBJ2-2; D is unresolved. Per the germline V gene, CDR1 is WNHNN and CDR2 is SYGVQD (reference sequence). The CDR3 covers 15 residues. V lost 2 bases to trimming and J lost 7 bases, with 14 bases between them. CDR3 residues: CASSETAGFVGELFF. DNA for the CDR3: TGCGCCAGCAGTGAGACCGCAGGATTTGTCGGGGAGCTGTTTTTT.

This sequence joins TRBV4-2 and TRBJ1-1; D uncertain. Trimming stripped 1 base from V and 11 bases from J, with 11 bases between. Germline V gene sequence: CDR1 LGHNA, CDR2 YNFKEQ. The CDR3 sequence is 12 residues long. In nucleotides, the CDR3 is TGTGCCAGCAGCCAAGGGTCTATCGCGGCTTTCTTT. It codes for CASSQGSIAAFF.

The CDR3 is CASNRGGTEFF. The CDR3 coding sequence is TGTGCCAGCAATAGAGGGGGAACGGAGTTCTTC. This chain connects TRBV6-5 to TRBJ2-1, with D tentatively TRBD1 (6 bases). Germline assignment: CDR1 MNHEY and CDR2 SVGAGI. V lost 7 bases and J lost 14, with 15 bases in between. The CDR3 length is 11 residues.

V and J are TRBV19 and TRBJ2-2; D ambiguous. The germline V and J ends were trimmed by 2 bases and 1 base, with 5 bases remaining between them. CDR3 length: 14 amino acids. Germline V gene lookup returns CDR1 LNHDA and CDR2 SQIVND (reference sequence). CDR3 nucleotides: TGTGCCAGTAGTATAAGCAGGAACACCGGGGAGCTGTTTTTT. It is translated as CASSISRNTGELFF.

The rearrangement uses TRBV3-1 (or the pseudogene TRBV3-2) and TRBJ1-1; a weak D match, TRBD1 (5 bases). V lost 4 bases and J lost 0, with 12 bases in between. Germline CDR1 LGHDT, CDR2 YNNKEL (reference sequence). CDR3 length equals 15 residues. The CDR3 reads CASSRQLPMNTEAFF. CDR3 coding DNA: TGTGCCAGCAGCCGACAGCTACCCATGAACACTGAAGCTTTCTTT.

The chain uses TRBV19 and TRBJ2-7, with TRBD1 matching over 10 bases. The CDR3 has 14 amino acids. Trimming cost V 5 bases and J 2 bases; bases outside gene matches: 3. Germline V gives CDR1 LNHDA, CDR2 SQIVND (reference sequence). The CDR3 coding sequence is TGTGCCAGTAGTGCGACAGGGGGCCCCTACGAGCAGTACTTC. The encoded protein is CASSATGGPYEQYF.